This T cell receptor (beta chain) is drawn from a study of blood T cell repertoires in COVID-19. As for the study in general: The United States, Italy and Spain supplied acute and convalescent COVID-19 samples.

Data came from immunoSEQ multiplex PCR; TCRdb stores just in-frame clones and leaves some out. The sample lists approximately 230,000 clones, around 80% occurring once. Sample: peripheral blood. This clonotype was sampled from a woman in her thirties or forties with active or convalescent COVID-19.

This chain's CDR3 is CASTLLAGFNGELFF. The CDR3 region has the DNA TGTGCCAGCACCCTGTTGGCAGGGTTTAACGGGGAGCTGTTTTTT. The chain links TRBV13 to TRBJ2-2, with a tentative D call TRBD1 (5 bases). Germline values: CDR1 PRHDT, CDR2 FYEKMQ (reference sequence). The CDR3 runs 15 residues. V gave up 7 bases and J gave up 7 bases, with 19 bases separating them.